A single sample gave rise to the 22 T cell receptor beta chains below, sequenced in a study of T-cell reconstitution after alpha-beta-depleted transplantation in children. This sample's TCRbeta library carried unique molecular identifier barcodes. TCRdb processed the PCR reads anew with MiXCR; each CDR3 protein has one entry. The sample lists approximately 520,000 distinct CDR3 sequences; 10% to 12% were seen once. The sequenced sample was PBMCs, mostly from graft donor cells, obtained 180 days after TCRalphabeta/CD19-depleted stem cell transplant. Source of these receptors: a female patient between 2 and 15 years old who had a stem cell transplant for aplastic anemia, so the T cells may come from the graft donor.

This clonotype was seen more than once but under ten times. V gene TRBV12-5 combines with J gene TRBJ2-3; TRBD1 agrees at 7 bases. This CDR3 is 14 amino acids long. The V and J ends lost 7 bases and 5 bases, in that order; junction bases with no gene match: 9. Germline assignment: CDR1 LGHNT and CDR2 FRNRAP. CDR3 DNA: TGTGCTAGTGTTCCCGGGACAGCGCTAGATACGCAGTATTTT. Translation: CASVPGTALDTQYF.

The rearrangement links TRBV15 to TRBJ1-2, with D tentatively TRBD1 (5 bases). This CDR3 contains 12 residues. V shed 5 bases and J shed 7 bases, with 11 bases lying between them. Germline V lookup: CDR1 LNHNV, CDR2 YYDKDF (reference sequence). As DNA, the CDR3 is TGTGCCACCAGCGCACCGGGGGTTGGCTACACCTTC. Translated, it gives CATSAPGVGYTF.

The J gene is TRBJ2-3, the V gene TRBV20-1; D is unclear. The CDR3 covers 12 residues. V was shortened by 2 bases and J by 3 bases, with 6 bases between the two germline ends. CDR1 DFQATT and CDR2 SNEGSKA come from the germline V gene (reference sequence). DNA for the CDR3: TGCAGTGCTAGACACTTGACAGATACGCAGTATTTT. Residues: CSARHLTDTQYF.

There are a few counts of this clonotype. CDR3 DNA: TGTGCCAGCAGTGAATCCCACTCTGGAAACACCATATATTTT. Residues: CASSESHSGNTIYF. The chain employs TRBV2 and TRBJ1-3; D is ambiguous. V gave up 2 bases and J gave up 0 bases, with 5 bases separating them. There are 14 residues in the CDR3. The germline V gene encodes CDR1 SNHLY and CDR2 FYNNEI.

This chain connects TRBV19 to TRBJ1-2, with 7 positions matching TRBD1. Losses at the gene ends were 5 bases for V and 5 bases for J; bases not matched to a gene: 11. The CDR3 is made up of 15 amino acids. Per germline, CDR1 LNHDA and CDR2 SQIVND (reference sequence). In nucleotides, the CDR3 is TGTGCCAGTAGTTCTCTCAGGGGGTCGGATTATGGCTACACCTTC. Its translation: CASSSLRGSDYGYTF.

The table lists this clonotype with a few counts. The chain is built from TRBV6-2 or TRBV6-3 and TRBJ2-2; D is possibly TRBD2 (6 bases). This CDR3 has 21 residues. Germline V gene sequence: CDR1 MNHEY, CDR2 SVGEGT. V was pared by 3 bases and J by 2 bases, with 28 bases between. CDR3 protein: CASSYPLGTHRDFVNTGELFF. CDR3 bases: TGTGCCAGCAGTTATCCTCTCGGCACCCACCGGGACTTCGTTAACACCGGGGAGCTGTTTTTT.

The rearrangement links TRBV11-2 to TRBJ2-2; no clear D gene. There are 14 residues in the CDR3. From germline, CDR1 is SGHAT and CDR2 FQNNGV. The V and J ends lost 3 bases and 3 bases respectively, with 8 bases between them. The CDR3 sequence is CASSFRLDTGELFF. In nucleotides, the CDR3 is TGTGCCAGCAGCTTCCGACTTGACACCGGGGAGCTGTTTTTT.

This clonotype occurred a few times. The rearrangement uses TRBV5-1 and TRBJ2-3; no reliable D call. Trimming took 3 bases from V and 0 from J, leaving 14 bases between them. Germline values: CDR1 SGHRS, CDR2 YFSETQ. This CDR3 has 16 amino acids. The DNA of the CDR3 is TGCGCCAGCAGCTATCGATCGGGCCCTAGCACAGATACGCAGTATTTT. Translation: CASSYRSGPSTDTQYF.

This clonotype has at least ten counts. The CDR3 coding sequence is TGTGCCACCAGCAAGGGTTTCTCCTACGAGCAGTACTTC. Its translation is CATSKGFSYEQYF. The chain employs TRBV15 and TRBJ2-7; D is undetermined. CDR1 LNHNV and CDR2 YYDKDF come from the germline V gene (reference sequence). The CDR3 runs to 13 residues. Deletions cut 4 bases from V and 0 bases from J, with 7 bases between.

The chain carries TRBV12-3 or TRBV12-4 and TRBJ2-1, with 15 bases lining up with TRBD2. The CDR3 spans 16 residues. Trimming cost V 7 bases and J 4 bases; bases outside gene matches: 5. The chain's CDR3 is CASTSGTSGRYNEQFF. CDR3 bases: TGTGCCAGCACCTCAGGGACTAGCGGGAGGTACAATGAGCAGTTCTTC.

The sample holds a few counts of this clonotype. V gene TRBV25-1 combines with J gene TRBJ2-2; D is unclear. The CDR3 sequence is 14 residues long. Trimming stripped 3 bases from V and 0 bases from J, with 5 bases between. The germline gives CDR1 MGHDK, CDR2 SYGVNS. CDR3 coding DNA: TGTGCCAGCAGTGATCTACCGAACACCGGGGAGCTGTTTTTT. The encoded protein is CASSDLPNTGELFF.

In its sample, this clonotype was seen many times. The chain uses TRBV29-1 and TRBJ1-2; 10 nucleotides agree with TRBD1. CDR3 length: 13 residues. The V and J ends lost 6 bases and 3 bases, in that order; junction bases with no gene match: 4. The V gene's germline CDR1 is SQVTM and CDR2 ANQGSEA. The CDR3, as DNA: TGCAGCGTGGGGACAGGGGAGTACTATGGCTACACCTTC. This translates into CSVGTGEYYGYTF.

This clonotype has only a few counts. At one of its ends the junction is not consistent with the germline gene, which may arise from a read error. The chain joins TRBV28 to TRBJ1-1; no reliable D call. CDR3 length: 12 residues. Per germline, CDR1 MDHEN and CDR2 SYDVKM. CDR3 region: CASSIWSTEAFF. CDR3 nucleotide sequence: TGTGCCAGCAGTATATGGAGCACTGAAGCTTTCTTT.

This clonotype has just a few counts. The chain combines TRBV28 with TRBJ2-7; maybe TRBD2 (6 bases). Germline CDR1 reads MDHEN; CDR2 reads SYDVKM. This CDR3 region has 16 residues. V gave up 7 bases and J gave up 2 bases, with 21 bases separating them. CDR3 sequence: CASTLLYGGGAYEQYF. The CDR3 nucleotides are TGTGCCAGCACCCTCCTCTATGGAGGCGGGGCCTACGAGCAGTACTTC.

The chain uses TRBV12-3 or TRBV12-4 and TRBJ2-1, with TRBD2 matching over 8 bases. The junction had 12 bases not matched to a gene; V was cut back by 6 bases and J by 5 bases. The CDR3 covers 16 residues. The CDR3 nucleotides are TGTGCCAGCAGAACCTTAGCGGGACGGGGGGACAATGAGCAGTTCTTC. It specifies CASRTLAGRGDNEQFF.

The chain has TRBV5-1 and TRBJ2-7; 9 bases match TRBD2. The germline V gene encodes CDR1 SGHRS and CDR2 YFSETQ. Losses at the gene ends were 0 bases for V and 4 bases for J; bases not matched to a gene: 11. This CDR3 is 17 amino acids long. Here the CDR3 reads CASSLATRSGRRYEQYF. In DNA form, the CDR3 reads TGCGCCAGCAGCTTGGCCACAAGAAGCGGGAGGAGGTACGAGCAGTACTTC.

This clonotype was detected a few times. V and J are TRBV7-3 and TRBJ2-2; the D gene is possibly TRBD1 (6 bases). V gave up 6 bases and J gave up 1 base, with 15 bases separating them. This CDR3 region has 16 residues. CDR1 is SGHTA and CDR2 is FQGTGA in the germline V gene. This CDR3 is CASRYRETKNTGELFF. The CDR3 nucleotides read TGTGCCAGCAGGTACAGGGAAACGAAGAACACCGGGGAGCTGTTTTTT.

This clonotype was observed a handful of times. V and J are TRBV12-5 and TRBJ1-1; no definite D call. Germline-derived CDR1 and CDR2 are LGHNT and FRNRAP. The CDR3 has 15 residues. V was clipped by 6 bases and J by 3 bases, with 17 bases between them. The CDR3 here is CASGAGLGWDTEAFF. In nucleotides, the CDR3 is TGTGCTAGTGGGGCGGGTTTGGGTTGGGACACTGAAGCTTTCTTT.

The genes are TRBV29-1 and TRBJ1-1; D remains unclear. The CDR3 consists of 13 residues. Deletions cut 3 bases from V and 1 base from J, with 9 bases between. Germline V CDR1 and CDR2: SQVTM, ANQGSEA. The chain's CDR3 is CSVEVSPNTEAFF. CDR3 coding DNA: TGCAGCGTTGAGGTCAGCCCGAACACTGAAGCTTTCTTT.

This clonotype was observed a single time. V is TRBV28 and J is TRBJ2-7, with D tentatively TRBD2 (5 bases). CDR1 and CDR2 (germline): MDHEN, SYDVKM. The CDR3 runs 15 residues. The CDR3 nucleotides are TGTGCCAGCAGTTTAGGTCGCGGGTGGCGATACGGGCAGTACGTC. Its protein product is CASSLGRGWRYGQYV.

J is TRBJ2-1 and V is TRBV19, with 12 bases identical to TRBD2. The CDR3 has 17 amino acids. Germline CDR1 and CDR2: LNHDA and SQIVND (reference sequence). J gave up 6 bases and V 3 bases, and 9 bases lay outside the gene matches. The CDR3 spells CASSMASGRARTNEQFF. In DNA form, the CDR3 reads TGTGCCAGTAGTATGGCTAGCGGGAGGGCCCGGACCAATGAGCAGTTCTTC.

There are many counts of this clonotype. The J gene is TRBJ2-7, the V gene TRBV11-2, with a weak D call TRBD1 (6 bases). Germline lookup yields CDR1 SGHAT and CDR2 FQNNGV. The CDR3 contains 13 residues. V was cut by 0 bases and J by 6 bases, with 9 bases left in between. The CDR3 protein is CASSLEGAGEQYF. The CDR3, as DNA: TGTGCCAGCAGCTTAGAGGGGGCTGGCGAGCAGTACTTC.